One and the same sample provided the 20 T cell receptor beta chains below, sequenced in a study of cytomegalovirus exposure and HLA in healthy donors. The primer mix had 60 Vbeta and 13 Jbeta primers. Method: immunoSEQ multiplex PCR; TCRdb's copy keeps in-frame clones and lacks some. The sample carries some 160,000 clones, about 76% recorded once. Input material: PBMCs. These receptor sequences come from a woman aged 18-29 years in good health and CMV-seropositive.

The chain employs TRBV25-1 and TRBJ1-2; TRBD1 might be the D (5 bases). V dropped 3 bases and J dropped 7 bases, with 15 bases sitting between them. CDR3 length: 14 amino acids. CDR1 is MGHDK, CDR2 SYGVNS, per germline. CDR3 loop: CASSEPQGSRGYTF. The CDR3 DNA sequence: TGTGCCAGCAGTGAGCCCCAGGGATCGCGTGGCTACACCTTC.

This rearrangement joins TRBV14 to TRBJ2-5; possibly TRBD2 for D (6 bases). The germline V gene has CDR1 SGHDN and CDR2 FVKESK. Trimming left V 4 bases short and J 11 bases short, with 17 bases between. This CDR3 has 13 amino acids. The CDR3 nucleotides are TGTGCCAGCAGCCGGTCCGGACCGGGAGAGCAGTACTTC. This sequence encodes CASSRSGPGEQYF.

The rearrangement joins TRBV4-2 to TRBJ2-7; weak D call: TRBD1 (6 bases). Trimming took 0 bases from V and 5 from J, leaving 11 bases between them. The CDR3 is 14 residues long. The germline V gene encodes CDR1 LGHNA and CDR2 YNFKEQ. The CDR3 region is CASSQEQGWDEQYF. CDR3 coding DNA: TGTGCCAGCAGCCAAGAACAGGGCTGGGACGAGCAGTACTTC.

The V and J genes are TRBV7-6 and TRBJ1-4; maybe TRBD1 (6 bases). Germline assignment: CDR1 SGHVS and CDR2 FNYEAQ. Trimming removed 3 bases at V and 4 bases at J, with 12 bases between. The CDR3 spans 15 residues. As DNA, the CDR3 is TGTGCCAGCAGCTTGTTCGCACAGGGTAATGAAAAACTGTTTTTT. Translation: CASSLFAQGNEKLFF.

The V call is TRBV5-1, the J call TRBJ2-7; D is perhaps TRBD2 (5 bases). Trimming took 0 bases from V and 6 from J, leaving 16 bases between them. Germline V gene lookup returns CDR1 SGHRS and CDR2 YFSETQ. The CDR3 covers 15 residues. DNA for the CDR3: TGCGCCAGCAGCTTGGCGGGGTCTCGGTTGCGCGAGCAGTACTTC. Protein sequence: CASSLAGSRLREQYF.

V gene TRBV6-1 combines with J gene TRBJ2-7, with 9 bases identical to TRBD1. V lost 3 bases, J lost 7 bases, and 7 bases stayed unmatched. Germline CDR1 and CDR2: MNHNS and SASEGT. The CDR3 runs to 14 residues. This chain's CDR3 is CASSDQQGAREQYF. The CDR3 DNA follows: TGTGCCAGCAGTGACCAACAGGGGGCGAGGGAGCAGTACTTC.

A remark on this clone: A read error may account for a junction end that differs from germline. The chain has TRBV7-9 and TRBJ2-2, with unresolved D. Germline V gives CDR1 SEHNR, CDR2 FQNEAQ (reference sequence). The CDR3 sequence is 13 residues long. CDR3 nucleotide sequence: TGTTCCAGCAGCCCCGTAGTCTCCGGGGAGCTGTTTTTT. This translates into CSSSPVVSGELFF.

Here the CDR3 reads CASRRIPTRGYTF. CDR3 in DNA: TGTGCCAGCAGGAGGATCCCAACGAGGGGCTACACCTTC. This rearrangement joins TRBV28 to TRBJ1-2, with D unresolved. The length of the CDR3 is 13 residues. Per the germline V gene, CDR1 is MDHEN and CDR2 is SYDVKM. Deletions cut 6 bases from V and 8 bases from J, with 16 bases between.

This clone was seen only a few times. The CDR3, as DNA: TGTGCCATCAGTGACCGGGACAGAGATTCACCCCTCCACTTT. Protein: CAISDRDRDSPLHF. This chain joins TRBV10-3 and TRBJ1-6; 7 nucleotides agree with TRBD1. The V and J ends lost 3 bases and 8 bases, in that order; junction bases with no gene match: 4. CDR1 is ENHRY, CDR2 SYGVKD, per germline. The length of the CDR3 is 14 residues.

The chain links TRBV9 to TRBJ2-1, with 8 bases lining up with TRBD2. This CDR3 is built from 15 residues. Germline V gene data show CDR1 as SGDLS and CDR2 as YYNGEE. V shed 6 bases and J 7 bases; nucleotides not matched to a gene: 12. As DNA, the CDR3 is TGTGCCAGCACGGGAGGACGGGGGGGCCAGAATGAGCAGTTCTTC. Amino acids: CASTGGRGGQNEQFF.

V usage is TRBV14 and J usage is TRBJ2-2; possibly TRBD1 for D (5 bases). Trimming left V 0 bases short and J 1 base short, with 12 bases between. There are 17 residues in the CDR3. Germline loops: CDR1 SGHDN, CDR2 FVKESK. CDR3 residues: CASSQDRFQGNTGELFF. CDR3 DNA sequence: TGTGCCAGCAGCCAAGATAGGTTCCAGGGGAACACCGGGGAGCTGTTTTTT.

Ten or more counts support this clone. The rearrangement uses TRBV4-3 and TRBJ1-4; no clear D. This CDR3 is built from 16 residues. Germline CDR1 LGHNA, CDR2 YSLEER. V lost 0 bases, J lost 3 bases, and 11 bases lay in between. CDR3 nucleotides: TGCGCCAGCAGCCAAGATGGAGGAGGGTCTAATGAAAAACTGTTTTTT. This sequence encodes CASSQDGGGSNEKLFF.

This clone appeared a few times. This chain uses TRBV4-3 with TRBJ1-1, with D uncertain. V was cut by 1 base and J by 2 bases, with 8 bases left in between. Germline loops: CDR1 LGHNA, CDR2 YSLEER. This CDR3 has 14 residues. CDR3 sequence reads: CASSQGRINTEAFF. CDR3 coding DNA: TGCGCCAGCAGCCAAGGTAGAATTAACACTGAAGCTTTCTTT.

A few counts support this clone. J is TRBJ2-5 and V is TRBV11-1; D might be TRBD1 (6 bases). Germline V gene data show CDR1 as SGHAT and CDR2 as FQDESV (reference sequence). The CDR3 spans 11 residues. The V end lost 4 bases, the J end lost 10 bases, and 10 bases lay between the germline ends. The CDR3 loop is CASSSTGYQYF. DNA for the CDR3: TGTGCCAGCAGCTCTACAGGGTACCAGTACTTC.

The genes are TRBV19 and TRBJ2-3; the D gene is possibly TRBD1 (6 bases). Trimming took 3 bases from V and 4 from J, leaving 11 bases between them. This CDR3 contains 14 residues. In germline, CDR1 is LNHDA, CDR2 SQIVND (reference sequence). The CDR3 is CASSMVGGPDTQYF. DNA for the CDR3: TGTGCCAGTAGTATGGTAGGGGGACCAGATACGCAGTATTTT.

The gene calls are TRBV12-5 and TRBJ2-1; 9 bases are shared with TRBD2. V was pared by 7 bases and J by 5 bases, with 9 bases of the junction left unmatched. From germline, CDR1 is LGHNT and CDR2 FRNRAP. The CDR3 loop spans 15 amino acids. CDR3 amino acids: CASAPGTSFHNEQFF. The CDR3 nucleotides read TGTGCTAGTGCCCCCGGGACTAGCTTCCACAATGAGCAGTTCTTC.

The sample holds a few counts of this clone. This chain links TRBV4-2 with TRBJ1-5; TRBD1 agrees at 7 bases. Germline CDR1 is LGHNA and CDR2 is YNFKEQ. Losses at the gene ends were 3 bases for V and 7 bases for J; bases not matched to a gene: 21. This CDR3 has 19 residues. The CDR3 here is CASSQTSDRRIQATQPQHF. CDR3 nucleotides: TGTGCCAGCAGCCAGACTTCGGACAGGCGGATCCAGGCCACCCAGCCCCAGCATTTT.

This chain's CDR3 is CASSSTGGKYTEAFF. The CDR3 nucleotides read TGCGCCAGCAGCTCTACAGGGGGCAAATACACTGAAGCTTTCTTT. V usage is TRBV5-1 and J usage is TRBJ1-1, with 9 bases that match TRBD1. The junction had 6 bases not matched to a gene; V was cut back by 3 bases and J by 3 bases. Germline-derived CDR1 and CDR2 are SGHRS and YFSETQ. The CDR3 loop spans 15 amino acids.

The rearrangement links TRBV5-4 to TRBJ2-3, with 7 bases lining up with TRBD2. The CDR3 totals 14 residues. From germline, CDR1 is SGHNT and CDR2 YYREEE (reference sequence). Trimming removed 1 base from V and 5 bases from J; junction bases left unmatched: 4. The CDR3 region is CASSLSGVVDTQYF. Written as DNA, the CDR3 is TGTGCCAGCAGCTTGAGCGGGGTTGTAGATACGCAGTATTTT.

The chain employs TRBV11-2 and TRBJ2-5; D is unresolved. The last part of the DNA fits TRBJ2-7 better; the J call may be wrong. CDR3 length equals 13 residues. The germline V gene has CDR1 SGHAT and CDR2 FQNNGV. The CDR3 DNA reads as TGTGCCAGCAGCTTAGATGGGCATCACGAGCAGTACTTC. It is translated as CASSLDGHHEQYF.